The 25 T cell receptor beta chains below come from one sample, sequenced in a study of identical twins. From the 5' RACE reads, TCRdb called clonotypes with MiXCR, one entry per CDR3 protein. The repertoire holds approximately 500,000 distinct CDR3 sequences, with approximately 24% as singletons. This same sample was also taken into another study, of T cells expressing NK-cell markers.

The sample comprised CD4+ T cells sorted from blood. All receptors come from a woman under 30 in good health.

This clonotype came up many times. The J gene is TRBJ2-7, the V gene TRBV20-1; D may be TRBD2 (5 bases). The ends were cut back, 3 bases at V and 1 base at J, with 16 bases in the middle. Germline CDR1 reads DFQATT; CDR2 reads SNEGSKA (reference sequence). CDR3 length equals 15 residues. This chain's CDR3 is CSARRSGGVSYEQYF. The CDR3 nucleotides are TGCAGTGCTAGGCGCAGCGGAGGAGTTTCCTACGAGCAGTACTTC.

V is TRBV3-1 and J is TRBJ2-7, with D possibly TRBD1 on 6 matching bases. The V end lost 5 bases, the J end lost 5 bases, and 19 bases lay between the germline ends. Germline V gives CDR1 LGHDT, CDR2 YNNKEL (reference sequence). The CDR3 is made up of 15 amino acids. The CDR3 nucleotides read TGTGCCAGCAGCACTACAGGGATGGCAATCCACGAGCAGTACTTC. It translates to CASSTTGMAIHEQYF.

The chain recombines TRBV27 with TRBJ2-7, with 9 bases lining up with TRBD1. J lost 1 base, V lost 3 bases, and 4 bases had no gene match. The germline CDR1 and CDR2 sequences are MNHEY and SMNVEV (reference sequence). The CDR3 contains 15 residues. CDR3 in DNA: TGTGCCAGCAGTTTGGGACAGGGAGGGTCCTACGAGCAGTACTTC. Protein sequence: CASSLGQGGSYEQYF.

This clonotype has a handful of counts. The rearrangement joins TRBV4-3 to TRBJ2-1; D might be TRBD2 (6 bases). Per the germline V gene, CDR1 is LGHNA and CDR2 is YSLEER. The V end was cut by 3 bases, the J end by 9 bases, with 18 bases between. This CDR3 is built from 15 residues. The CDR3 DNA is TGCGCCAGCAGCCAGGTACTAGCAAGTGTGGGTGAGCAGTTCTTC. Its translation is CASSQVLASVGEQFF.

The rearrangement uses TRBV6-6 and TRBJ2-3, with 14 bases aligning to TRBD2. CDR1 is MNHNY and CDR2 is SVGAGI in the germline V gene (reference sequence). V shed 10 bases, J shed 8 bases, and the junction held 5 bases outside the gene matches. This CDR3 is built from 13 residues. In DNA, the CDR3 is TGTGCCATCGGACTAGCGGGGGGTGTTACGCAGTATTTT. It is translated as CAIGLAGGVTQYF.

The chain has TRBV9 and TRBJ1-2, with TRBD1 as a possible D gene (5 bases). CDR1 is SGDLS, CDR2 YYNGEE, per germline. The CDR3 spans 13 residues. The germline V and J ends were trimmed by 4 bases and 8 bases, with 15 bases remaining between them. The CDR3 sequence is CASSPEGSRGYTF. The DNA for the CDR3 is TGTGCCAGCAGCCCAGAGGGGTCGCGCGGCTACACCTTC.

This clonotype was picked up a small number of times. The chain is built from TRBV11-2 and TRBJ2-5; 11 bases are shared with TRBD2. The CDR3 sequence is 14 residues long. After removal of 5 bases from V and 3 bases from J, the junction contained 2 bases not matched to a gene. The V gene's germline CDR1 is SGHAT and CDR2 FQNNGV. The CDR3: CASSPSGRKETQYF. The CDR3 coding sequence is TGTGCCAGCAGCCCTAGCGGGAGGAAAGAGACCCAGTACTTC.

Concerning this clonotype itself: At one of its ends the junction is not consistent with the germline gene, which may arise from a read error. The genes are TRBV12-3 or TRBV12-4 and TRBJ2-7; D is unresolved. The CDR3 spans 11 residues. The CDR3: CASSPAAIPYF. As DNA, the CDR3 is TGTGCCAGCAGTCCTGCCGCGATTCCTTATTTC.

The chain combines TRBV19 with TRBJ2-1; no reliable D call. This CDR3 has 14 residues. V lost 1 base and J lost 5, with 9 bases in between. Per germline, CDR1 LNHDA and CDR2 SQIVND (reference sequence). The CDR3: CASSIGPQDNEQFF. The CDR3 nucleotides are TGTGCCAGTAGTATAGGACCCCAGGACAATGAGCAGTTCTTC.

This chain joins TRBV20-1 and TRBJ1-6, with D possibly being TRBD1 (5 bases). The CDR3 contains 13 residues. V dropped 1 base and J dropped 5 bases, with 6 bases sitting between them. The germline V gene has CDR1 DFQATT and CDR2 SNEGSKA (reference sequence). CDR3 protein: CSARVTDNSPLHF. In DNA, the CDR3 is TGCAGTGCTAGAGTGACAGATAATTCACCCCTCCACTTT.

The gene calls are TRBV11-1 and TRBJ2-2, with a weak D call TRBD1 (5 bases). Germline CDR1 SGHAT, CDR2 FQDESV (reference sequence). The CDR3 contains 16 residues. With 3 bases removed from V and 0 bases from J, the gap between germline ends came to 11 bases. The CDR3 sequence is CASSFQQGSNTGELFF. CDR3 DNA sequence: TGTGCCAGCAGCTTTCAGCAGGGATCGAACACCGGGGAGCTGTTTTTT.

The rearrangement joins TRBV4-2 to TRBJ2-7, with D perhaps TRBD1 or TRBD2 (7 bases each). V lost 4 bases to trimming and J lost 2 bases, with 15 bases between them. Per the germline V gene, CDR1 is LGHNA and CDR2 is YNFKEQ. The CDR3 is 15 amino acids. As DNA, the CDR3 is TGTGCCAGCAGCCCGACTAGCCAGGGGGCCTACGAGCAGTACTTC. This gives the protein CASSPTSQGAYEQYF.

This clonotype was seen more than once but under ten times. The chain is built from TRBV29-1 and TRBJ2-7; TRBD1 agrees at 9 bases. The CDR3 is 12 amino acids. CDR1 and CDR2 (germline): SQVTM, ANQGSEA. V gave up 2 bases and J gave up 9 bases; unmatched junction bases: 5. CDR3: CSVETGGGGQYF. The CDR3 DNA sequence: TGCAGCGTTGAAACAGGGGGCGGAGGGCAGTACTTC.

CDR3 sequence (DNA): TGTGCCAGCAGCCCTAAGCCTTTTAGCGGGAGTTTTAGGAATGAGCAGTTCTTC. Its protein product is CASSPKPFSGSFRNEQFF. The chain links TRBV3-1 to TRBJ2-1, with 9 bases that match TRBD2. The germline V gene has CDR1 LGHDT and CDR2 YNNKEL (reference sequence). V trimming: 4 bases; J trimming: 7 bases; junction bases outside the gene matches: 17. The CDR3 is 18 residues long.

This chain joins TRBV7-8 and TRBJ2-7; 9 bases fit TRBD1. With V trimmed by 3 bases and J by 12 bases, 3 bases remained unmatched. This CDR3 comprises 11 residues. Germline V gene lookup returns CDR1 SGHVS and CDR2 FQNEAQ. The CDR3 loop is CASSLAGQGYF. CDR3 nucleotides: TGTGCCAGCAGCTTGGCGGGACAGGGGTACTTC.

V usage is TRBV6-1 and J usage is TRBJ2-1; possibly TRBD1 or TRBD2 for D (5 bases each). This CDR3 contains 15 residues. Trimming pared 7 bases from V and 7 bases from J, leaving 20 bases between. Germline CDR1 and CDR2: MNHNS and SASEGT. This CDR3 reads CASNFRERGRNEQFF. The CDR3 nucleotides read TGTGCCAGCAACTTCCGGGAAAGGGGTAGGAATGAGCAGTTCTTC.

The chain joins TRBV25-1 to TRBJ2-7, with a weak D call TRBD2 (6 bases). Trimming shortened V by 4 bases and J by 5 bases, and 15 bases separated the two germline ends. The CDR3 runs to 14 residues. CDR1 MGHDK and CDR2 SYGVNS come from the germline V gene. The CDR3 DNA reads TGTGCCAGCAGTGCTACGGCGGGACTGGACGAGCAGTACTTC. Protein: CASSATAGLDEQYF.

The chain links TRBV5-1 to TRBJ2-7; D is unresolved. Looked up from germline, CDR1 is SGHRS and CDR2 is YFSETQ. The ends were cut back, 7 bases at V and 3 bases at J, with 14 bases in the middle. CDR3 length: 13 amino acids. The DNA for the CDR3 is TGCGCCAGCGGAGTGCACGGCGTCTACGAGCAGTACTTC. Protein: CASGVHGVYEQYF.

This clonotype has more than one count but fewer than ten. This chain connects TRBV5-6 to TRBJ2-7; D possibly matches TRBD1 or TRBD2 (5 bases each). Trimming pared 1 base from V and 4 bases from J, leaving 12 bases between. CDR1 is SGHDT, CDR2 YYEEEE, per germline. This CDR3 contains 14 residues. CDR3: CASSLTGLIYEQYF. CDR3 nucleotides: TGTGCCAGCAGCTTGACGGGGCTAATATACGAGCAGTACTTC. Full variable domain (missing parts from reference TRBV5-6 and TRBJ2-7): DAGVTQSPTHLIKTRGQQVTLRCSPKSGHDTVSWYQQALGQGPQFIFQYYEEEERQRGNFPDRFSGHQFPNYSSELNVNALLLGDSALYLCASSLTGLIYEQYFGPGTRLTVT.

Only a few counts were recorded for this clonotype. The genes are TRBV5-5 and TRBJ1-2, with D maybe TRBD1 (6 bases). CDR1 and CDR2 from the germline V gene are SGHKS and YYEKEE (reference sequence). The CDR3 has 14 amino acids. V shed 4 bases and J shed 4 bases, with 14 bases lying between them. The CDR3, as DNA: TGTGCCAGCAGCCACACAGGGAGTAGCTATGGCTACACCTTC. Encoded protein: CASSHTGSSYGYTF.

This sequence joins TRBV5-1 and TRBJ1-1, with D possibly TRBD1 on 5 matching bases. The length of the CDR3 is 14 residues. The germline CDR1 and CDR2 sequences are SGHRS and YFSETQ. Deletions cut 2 bases from V and 2 bases from J, with 10 bases between. The CDR3 here is CASSFQTENTEAFF. CDR3 sequence (DNA): TGCGCCAGCAGCTTTCAGACAGAAAACACTGAAGCTTTCTTT.

The chain has TRBV19 and TRBJ2-3; D gene unclear. The CDR3 sequence is 12 residues long. Per the germline V gene, CDR1 is LNHDA and CDR2 is SQIVND (reference sequence). Trimming took off 3 bases at V and 6 bases at J, with 7 bases between the two ends. The CDR3 nucleotides read TGTGCCAGTAGTATGGGAATGGATACGCAGTATTTT. It encodes CASSMGMDTQYF.

This chain joins TRBV12-3 or TRBV12-4 and TRBJ2-2, with D unresolved. This CDR3 spans 17 amino acids. V shed 2 bases and J shed 9 bases, with 22 bases lying between them. CDR3 DNA sequence: TGTGCCAGCAGTTTAACCCCCAGCTTCATCGTTGAGCGGGAGCTGTTTTTT. Protein: CASSLTPSFIVERELFF.

This clonotype was detected a few times. The V gene is TRBV5-1, the J gene TRBJ2-7; the D is unclear. Germline V gives CDR1 SGHRS, CDR2 YFSETQ. V was clipped by 3 bases and J by 3 bases, with 22 bases between them. The CDR3 runs 17 residues. CDR3 residues: CASSSSEDSRDHYEQYF. The CDR3 DNA sequence: TGCGCCAGCAGCTCAAGTGAGGATTCCAGAGATCACTACGAGCAGTACTTC.

This clonotype was seen a few times. The chain links TRBV20-1 to TRBJ2-3; 8 nucleotides align to TRBD2. The CDR3 has 14 amino acids. Germline CDR1 DFQATT, CDR2 SNEGSKA (reference sequence). The V and J ends lost 3 bases and 6 bases, in that order; junction bases with no gene match: 8. CDR3 loop: CSASRATSVDTQYF. The CDR3 bases are TGCAGTGCTAGTCGAGCGACTAGCGTCGATACGCAGTATTTT.